The sequence of this TCR beta chain was determined in a study of cytomegalovirus exposure and HLA in healthy donors. Findings and limits, study-wide: Later work associated more than 15,000 TCR beta sequences with HLA alleles at 0.05 false discovery rate.

The CDR3 runs to 16 residues. J lost 3 bases, V lost 5 bases, and 10 bases had no gene match. The germline V gene has CDR1 SGHVS and CDR2 FNYEAQ. About this clone itself: What it binds is unknown.

Primers for the PCR totalled 60 Vbeta and 13 Jbeta. The table came from immunoSEQ multiplex PCR; TCRdb's copy has only in-frame clones and leaves some out. Altogether roughly 170,000 clones are present, around 80% being singletons, with the ten largest covering about 0.8%. This chain links TRBV7-6 with TRBJ2-5; 9 positions match TRBD1. The receptor was isolated from a female donor in good health and CMV-seronegative. Source material: PBMCs. DNA of the CDR3: TGTGCCAGCAGCCTCTCTTTGGGACAGGGCAAAGAGACCCAGTACTTC. Translation gives CASSLSLGQGKETQYF.